This T cell receptor beta chain was obtained from a study of OX40 agonist ivuxolimab in advanced cancers. Study background: Every 2 weeks, patients got intravenous ivuxolimab at one of six dose levels (0.01-10 mg/kg). Patients enrolled in dose escalation were diagnosed with hepatocellular carcinoma, melanoma, renal cell or head and neck cancer.

Peripheral blood came from all dose cohorts at three timepoints. Profiled with immunoSEQ multiplex PCR; TCRdb holds only in-frame clones, not every one. The table includes about 48,000 clones, around 90% detected once. There are 19 residues in the CDR3. CDR1 and CDR2 from the germline V gene are MNHEY and SMNVEV (reference sequence). Trimming at V came to 5 bases and at J to 1 base, leaving 15 bases not matched to a gene. Sequences were derived from CD4+ or CD8+ T cells sorted from blood, sampled in a trial of the OX40 agonist ivuxolimab. This TCR derives from an adult with an advanced solid tumor such as melanoma, head and neck, liver or kidney cancer. V is TRBV27 and J is TRBJ2-1; 9 bases align to TRBD2. This CDR3 reads CASSLFRARSGGSYNEQFF. The CDR3 DNA reads as TGTGCCAGCAGTCTATTCCGTGCGAGGAGCGGGGGGTCCTACAATGAGCAGTTCTTC.